Below are 2 T cell receptor beta chains sequenced from a single sample in a study of OX40 agonist ivuxolimab in advanced cancers. The repertoire was sequenced with immunoSEQ multiplex PCR; TCRdb's copy has only in-frame clones and lacks some. The sample consists of roughly 100,000 clones, just under 90% of them appearing once. Here the sequenced sample was CD4+ or CD8+ T cells sorted from blood, taken in a trial of the OX40 agonist ivuxolimab. These receptor sequences come from an adult with an advanced solid tumor such as melanoma, head and neck, liver or kidney cancer.

The V call is TRBV5-8, the J call TRBJ2-1, with unresolved D. CDR1 and CDR2 (germline): SGHTS, YDEGEE. V lost 0 bases and J 3 bases, leaving 13 bases between the germline ends. This CDR3 has 16 amino acids. CDR3 in amino acids: CASSLGMFGGYNEQFF. CDR3 sequence (DNA): TGTGCCAGCAGCTTGGGAATGTTCGGTGGCTACAATGAGCAGTTCTTC.

The rearrangement joins TRBV27 to TRBJ1-1; no firm D call. Germline CDR1 and CDR2: MNHEY and SMNVEV (reference sequence). The CDR3 is 14 amino acids. V lost 5 bases to trimming and J lost 6 bases, with 16 bases between them. The chain's CDR3 is CASSPLGSPSEAFF. The CDR3, as DNA: TGTGCCAGCAGTCCCCTGGGGTCTCCCTCTGAAGCTTTCTTT.